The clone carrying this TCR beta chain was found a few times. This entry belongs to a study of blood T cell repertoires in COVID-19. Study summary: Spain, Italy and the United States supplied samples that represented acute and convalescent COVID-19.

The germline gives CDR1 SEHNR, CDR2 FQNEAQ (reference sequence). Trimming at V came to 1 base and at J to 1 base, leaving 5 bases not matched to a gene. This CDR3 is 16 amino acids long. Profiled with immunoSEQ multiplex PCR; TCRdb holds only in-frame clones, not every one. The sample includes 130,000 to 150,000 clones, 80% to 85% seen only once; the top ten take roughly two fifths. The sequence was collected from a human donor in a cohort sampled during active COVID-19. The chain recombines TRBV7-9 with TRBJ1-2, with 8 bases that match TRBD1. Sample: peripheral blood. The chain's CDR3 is CASSLVDRDLNYGYTF. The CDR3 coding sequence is TGTGCCAGCAGCTTAGTGGACAGGGACCTTAACTATGGCTACACCTTC.